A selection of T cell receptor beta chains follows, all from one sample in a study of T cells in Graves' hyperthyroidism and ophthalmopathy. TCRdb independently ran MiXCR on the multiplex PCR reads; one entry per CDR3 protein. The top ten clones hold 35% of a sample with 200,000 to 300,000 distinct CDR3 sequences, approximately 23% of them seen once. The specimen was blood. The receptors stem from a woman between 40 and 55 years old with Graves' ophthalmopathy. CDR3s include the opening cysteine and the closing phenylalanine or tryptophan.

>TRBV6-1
CASRPGQGHGYTF
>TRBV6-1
CASRQGAGQPQHF
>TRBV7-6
CASSLGTSTDTQYF
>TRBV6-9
CASSQMTDIGSYGYTF
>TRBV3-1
CASSRGTGQATGELFF
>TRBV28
CASSLNQGSTEAFF
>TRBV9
CASSVATAKTHEQYF
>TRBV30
CAWMGQGSYEQYF
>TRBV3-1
CASSQDWDLNTEAFF
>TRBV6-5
CASTYPGRYEQYF
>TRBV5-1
CASSLEDVMNTEAFF
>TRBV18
CASSPPGIGEQYF
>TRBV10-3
CAISDGLKNTYEQYF
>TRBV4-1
CASSQDIGRADAEAFF
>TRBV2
CSSSEALRGRGYTF
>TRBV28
CASSLNGNQPQHF
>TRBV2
CASRTPTGETGELFF
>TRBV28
CASSAQGINYGYTF
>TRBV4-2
CASSLAYRENTEAFF
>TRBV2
CASSGYQETQYF
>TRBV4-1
CASSQDTGSNQPQHF
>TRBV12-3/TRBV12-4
CASRGSGSHQPQHF
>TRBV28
CASSSIGMALRETQYF
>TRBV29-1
CSVEVPGHTDTQYF
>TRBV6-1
CASSEVRTGGASSYGYTF
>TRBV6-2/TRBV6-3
CASRYGQGTHYEQYF
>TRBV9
CASSPHRVTNTEAFF
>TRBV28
CASSLEGTAGGYTF
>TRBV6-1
CASSREYSSEQYF
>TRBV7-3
CASSLRSTGELFF
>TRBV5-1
CASSADRGWETQYF
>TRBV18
CASSTGTGRETQYF
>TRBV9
CASSVSPVGTEAFF
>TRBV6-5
CASSQGGRTYEQYF